This T cell receptor beta chain emerged from a study of blood T cell repertoires in COVID-19. Looking at the study overall: T cells, B-cell-depleted T cells, or PBMCs provided the cDNA or gDNA that served as material.

In the study's own analysis: Reference gene primer amplification gave estimated nucleated cell counts. The method was immunoSEQ multiplex PCR; TCRdb's version includes in-frame clones alone and lacks a portion of them. V and J calls and clone size are copied from that table; D and trimming were computed from the DNA. The top ten clones hold 1.2% of a sample with roughly 200,000 clones, approximately 90% of them seen once. This CDR3 spans 16 amino acids. Losses at the gene ends were 0 bases for V and 8 bases for J; bases not matched to a gene: 10. Germline V gene data show CDR1 as MNHEY and CDR2 as SVGAGI. Cohorts were based on clinical histories the participants reported.

This sequence joins TRBV6-5 and TRBJ2-1; 7 bases are a match to TRBD1. Material: PBMCs or T cells enriched from blood (not recorded which). This receptor was taken from a man younger than 45 who had recovered from COVID-19. CDR3 protein: CASSYSFLDRSHEQFF. For the CDR3, the DNA is TGTGCCAGCAGTTACTCATTCCTGGACAGGTCCCATGAGCAGTTCTTC.